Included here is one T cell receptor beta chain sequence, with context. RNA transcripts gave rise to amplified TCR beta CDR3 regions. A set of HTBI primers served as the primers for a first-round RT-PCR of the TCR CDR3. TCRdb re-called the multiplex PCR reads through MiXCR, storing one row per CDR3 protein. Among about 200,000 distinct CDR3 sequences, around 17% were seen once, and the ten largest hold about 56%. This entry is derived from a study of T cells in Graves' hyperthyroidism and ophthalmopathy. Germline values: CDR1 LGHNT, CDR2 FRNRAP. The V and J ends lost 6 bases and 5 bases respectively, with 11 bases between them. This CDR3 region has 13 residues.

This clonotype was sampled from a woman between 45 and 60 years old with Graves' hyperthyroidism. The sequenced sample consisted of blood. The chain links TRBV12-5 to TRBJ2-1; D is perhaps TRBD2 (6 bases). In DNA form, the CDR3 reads TGTGCTAGTGGAATCGGACTACACAATGAGCAGTTCTTC. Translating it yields CASGIGLHNEQFF.